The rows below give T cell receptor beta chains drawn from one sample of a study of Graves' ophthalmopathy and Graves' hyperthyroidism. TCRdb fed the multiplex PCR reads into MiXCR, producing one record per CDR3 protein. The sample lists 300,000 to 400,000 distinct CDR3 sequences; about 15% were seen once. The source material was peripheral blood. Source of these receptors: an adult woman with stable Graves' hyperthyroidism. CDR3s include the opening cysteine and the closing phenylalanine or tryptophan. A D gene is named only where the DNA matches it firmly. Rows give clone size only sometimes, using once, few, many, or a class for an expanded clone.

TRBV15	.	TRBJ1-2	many	CATSREGDWEENYGYTF	TGTGCCACCAGCAGAGAGGGGGATTGGGAGGAGAACTATGGCTACACCTTC
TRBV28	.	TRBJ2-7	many	CASSLSGETYEQYF	TGTGCCAGCAGTTTATCAGGAGAAACCTACGAGCAGTACTTC
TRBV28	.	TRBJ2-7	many	CASSKGRSYEQYF	TGTGCCAGCAGTAAGGGACGCTCCTACGAGCAGTACTTC
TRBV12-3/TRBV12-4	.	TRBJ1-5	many	CASSPRPGPSIMPQHF	TGTGCCAGCAGTCCGAGGCCCGGGCCAAGCATCATGCCCCAGCATTTT
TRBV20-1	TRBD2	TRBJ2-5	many	CSARDAGAGETQYF	TGCAGTGCTAGAGATGCGGGAGCGGGAGAGACCCAGTACTTC
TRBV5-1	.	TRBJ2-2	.	CASSLNVVAYTGELFF	TGCGCCAGCAGCTTGAACGTAGTGGCATACACCGGGGAGCTGTTTTTT
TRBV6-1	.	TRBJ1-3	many	CASRGHISGNTIYF	TGTGCCAGCAGGGGACACATCTCTGGAAACACCATATATTTT
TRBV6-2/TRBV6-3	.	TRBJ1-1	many	CASSYLTEAFF	TGTGCCAGCAGTTACCTCACTGAAGCTTTCTTT
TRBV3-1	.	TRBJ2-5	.	CASSQVSVQSKETQYF	TGTGCCAGCAGCCAAGTTTCAGTCCAGAGTAAAGAGACCCAGTACTTC
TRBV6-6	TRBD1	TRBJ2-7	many	CASKPGQSYEQYF	TGTGCCAGCAAACCGGGACAGTCCTACGAGCAGTACTTC
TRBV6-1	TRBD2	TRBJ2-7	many	CASSERREGLGEQYF	TGTGCCAGCAGTGAACGGCGGGAGGGCCTTGGAGAGCAGTACTTC
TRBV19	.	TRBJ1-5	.	CASSIDQWNRVGHPQHF	TGTGCCAGTAGTATAGATCAATGGAACAGGGTAGGTCACCCCCAGCATTTT
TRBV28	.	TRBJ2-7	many	CASQWGPSYEQYF	TGTGCCAGCCAGTGGGGACCGTCCTACGAGCAGTACTTC
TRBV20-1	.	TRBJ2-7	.	CSAGSRWPETYEQYF	TGCAGTGCCGGTTCCCGTTGGCCCGAGACCTACGAGCAGTACTTC
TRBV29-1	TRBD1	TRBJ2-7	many	CSVLLIGQDRGEQYF	TGCAGCGTTCTTTTAATCGGACAGGACCGAGGCGAGCAGTACTTC
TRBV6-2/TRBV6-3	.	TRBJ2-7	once	CASSYLGSGRSEQYF	TGTGCCAGCAGTTACCTAGGGAGTGGAAGAAGCGAGCAGTACTTC
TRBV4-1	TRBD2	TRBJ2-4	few	CASSQLYSGRIGVAKNIQYF	TGCGCCAGCAGCCAACTTTACAGCGGGAGGATTGGGGTAGCCAAAAACATTCAGTACTTC
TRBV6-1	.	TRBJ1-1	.	CASKWSSSGHTEAFF	TGTGCCAGCAAGTGGAGCAGTTCCGGGCACACTGAAGCTTTCTTT
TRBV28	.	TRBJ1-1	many	CASSLLWGEAFF	TGTGCCAGCAGTTTACTTTGGGGTGAAGCTTTCTTT
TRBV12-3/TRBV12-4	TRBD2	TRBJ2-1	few	CASSWGTSGEQFF	TGTGCCAGCAGTTGGGGGACTAGCGGTGAGCAGTTCTTC
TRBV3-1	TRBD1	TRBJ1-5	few	CASSQGLQGARGNQPQHF	TGTGCCAGCAGCCAAGGCCTTCAGGGGGCGCGCGGCAATCAGCCCCAGCATTTT
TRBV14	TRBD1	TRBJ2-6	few	CASSQDFLTGEPGANVLTF	TGTGCCAGCAGCCAAGACTTCCTGACAGGGGAACCTGGGGCCAACGTCCTGACTTTC
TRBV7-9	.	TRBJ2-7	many	CASSLASETPQYF	TGTGCCAGCAGCTTAGCCTCCGAAACTCCGCAGTACTTC
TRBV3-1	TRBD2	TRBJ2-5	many	CASSHPSGTQYF	TGTGCCAGCAGCCACCCTAGCGGGACCCAGTACTTC
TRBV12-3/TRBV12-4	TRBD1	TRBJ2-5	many	CASSFTGTGVETQYF	TGTGCCAGCAGTTTCACCGGGACAGGGGTCGAGACCCAGTACTTC
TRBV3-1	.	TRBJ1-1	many	CASSLSRLRNTEAFF	TGTGCCAGCAGCCTGTCGAGACTCCGGAACACTGAAGCTTTCTTT
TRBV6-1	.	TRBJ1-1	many	CASSTGKGDTEAFF	TGTGCCAGCAGTACAGGGAAAGGGGACACTGAAGCTTTCTTT
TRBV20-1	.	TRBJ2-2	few	CSARDFRQTSTGELFF	TGCAGTGCTAGAGATTTTAGACAGACTAGCACCGGGGAGCTGTTTTTT
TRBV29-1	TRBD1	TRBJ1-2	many	CSVNHRQGGYTF	TGCAGCGTTAACCACCGACAGGGTGGCTACACCTTC
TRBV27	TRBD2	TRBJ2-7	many	CASRGRLAGYYEQYF	TGTGCCAGCAGAGGGAGACTAGCGGGGTACTACGAGCAGTACTTC
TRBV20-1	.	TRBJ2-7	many	CSARGTREYEQYF	TGCAGTGCTAGAGGTACCAGGGAATACGAGCAGTACTTC
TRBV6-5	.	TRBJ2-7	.	CASSSVPAAYEQYF	TGTGCCAGCAGTTCCGTCCCGGCAGCCTACGAGCAGTACTTC
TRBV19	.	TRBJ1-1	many	CASSIARTNTEAFF	TGTGCCAGTAGTATAGCACGGACGAACACTGAAGCTTTCTTT
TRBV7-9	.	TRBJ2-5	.	CASSEERGQLQETKYF	TGTGCCAGCAGCGAGGAGAGAGGACAGCTCCAAGAGACCAAGTACTTC
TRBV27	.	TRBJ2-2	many	CASRALVLTGELFF	TGTGCCAGCCGCGCCCTAGTTCTCACCGGGGAGCTGTTTTTT
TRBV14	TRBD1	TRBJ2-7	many	CASSHLDRGAYEQYF	TGTGCCAGCAGCCATCTCGACAGGGGAGCTTACGAGCAGTACTTC
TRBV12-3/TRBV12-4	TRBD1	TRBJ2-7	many	CASSTRQGAPFEQYF	TGTGCCAGCAGTACCCGACAGGGGGCCCCTTTCGAGCAGTACTTC